These 6 T cell receptor beta chains share one sample of origin, sequenced in a study of shared clonotypes between healthy human individuals (TCRdb year 2020). Library preparation used the immunoSEQ multiplex PCR assay. TCRdb took over this immuneACCESS table, retaining in-frame rearrangements with V and J assigned. Such tables are incomplete; in checked studies, under half of the missing clones stem from an unresolved V gene, and the remainder is unexplained. Across this sample there are hundreds of thousands of clones, with 87% seen only once. The ten most abundant clones make up roughly 15% of the sample. Source material: memory CD8+ T cells sorted from blood. The sample's cell subset or site, from its label and the paper: CD45RO+ cells pooled with CCR7-negative TemRA cells. Receptor source: a man aged 18 to 29 in good health.

The chain combines TRBV7-6 with TRBJ2-3; 12 bases fit TRBD2. V dropped 2 bases and J dropped 3; count of bases not matched to a gene: 3. Germline CDR1 and CDR2: SGHVS and FNYEAQ. There are 16 residues in the CDR3. The CDR3: CASSLLAGGLTDTQYF. The CDR3 nucleotides read TGTGCCAGCAGCTTACTAGCGGGGGGGCTGACAGATACGCAGTATTTT.

The chain is built from TRBV7-2 and TRBJ1-1, with 7 nucleotides matching TRBD1. The germline V gene encodes CDR1 SGHTA and CDR2 FQGNSA. The CDR3 has 14 residues. V gave up 4 bases and J gave up 6 bases; unmatched junction bases: 8. The CDR3 coding sequence is TGTGCCAGCAGCTCCGCCGACAGGGAAGCTGAAGCTTTCTTT. It is translated as CASSSADREAEAFF.

This clone was seen just once. This chain joins TRBV4-1 and TRBJ2-7; 7 bases are shared with TRBD2. CDR3 length equals 16 residues. The germline CDR1 and CDR2 sequences are MGHRA and YSYEKL. V shed 0 bases, J shed 2 bases, and the junction held 7 bases outside the gene matches. CDR3 in DNA: TGCGCCAGCAGCCAAGATCGGGGGGACTGGACCTACGAGCAGTACTTC. This gives the protein CASSQDRGDWTYEQYF.

This clone was counted between two and nine times. The CDR3 region has the DNA TGTGCCAGCAGTCAAATGACAGGGAAGGACGAGCAGTACTTC. Amino acids: CASSQMTGKDEQYF. V is TRBV27 and J is TRBJ2-7, with 7 bases aligning to TRBD1. CDR3 length equals 14 residues. Trimming cost V 5 bases and J 5 bases; bases outside gene matches: 9. Germline V gives CDR1 MNHEY, CDR2 SMNVEV (reference sequence).

The gene calls are TRBV13 and TRBJ2-7; D not certain. The germline gives CDR1 PRHDT, CDR2 FYEKMQ (reference sequence). V lost 4 bases to trimming and J lost 0 bases, with 4 bases between them. The CDR3 is 12 amino acids. The CDR3 sequence: CASSSLSYEQYF. Here the CDR3 DNA reads TGTGCCAGCAGCTCCCTCTCCTACGAGCAGTACTTC.

The chain carries TRBV6-4 and TRBJ2-3; 12 bases map to TRBD2. CDR3 length equals 15 residues. V dropped 5 bases and J dropped 2; count of bases not matched to a gene: 2. Germline V CDR1 and CDR2: MRHNA, SNTAGT. As DNA, the CDR3 is TGTGCCAGCAGTCCTAGCGGGGGGGCCACAGATACGCAGTATTTT. Residues: CASSPSGGATDTQYF.